This T cell receptor beta chain was sequenced in a study of Ad26.COV2.S vaccination and SARS-CoV-2 variants. Study-wide context: Once, or twice with 56 days between doses, Ad26.COV2.S was given intramuscularly.

Here immunoSEQ multiplex PCR was the method, and the copy in TCRdb shows in-frame clones only, minus some. This repertoire shows some 390,000 clones, approximately 91% found once; its top ten account for under 3.5%. As for treatment: 15 to 20 received Ad26.COV2.S at low or high dose, single or two shots; roughly 5 received placebo; per-sample allocation not given. At day 63 after the first vaccine or placebo injection, samples were drawn. The germline V gene encodes CDR1 SGHNT and CDR2 YYREEE (reference sequence). The CDR3 is 17 residues long. With V trimmed by 3 bases and J by 1 base, 9 bases remained unmatched.

Source: peripheral blood, taken in a trial of Ad26.COV2.S vaccine versus placebo. This TCR came from a person aged 18-60 years who received the Ad26.COV2.S COVID-19 vaccine or a placebo. The chain uses TRBV5-4 and TRBJ2-2; 7 nucleotides agree with TRBD2. For the CDR3, the DNA is TGTGCCAGCAGCTGGCGAGGTGGCGGGGGGAACACCGGGGAGCTGTTTTTT. Translated, it gives CASSWRGGGGNTGELFF.